The 14 T cell receptor beta chains in this list originate from one sample, sequenced in a study of blood T cell repertoires in COVID-19. Measured with immunoSEQ multiplex PCR; TCRdb has only the in-frame clones, and not every one. The repertoire holds some 200,000 clones, with approximately 83% as singletons. The specimen was peripheral blood. The origin of the receptors is a woman aged 55-69 years with acute or convalescent COVID-19.

This rearrangement joins TRBV5-6 to TRBJ1-1, with 8 positions matching TRBD1. V trimming: 5 bases; J trimming: 6 bases; junction bases outside the gene matches: 6. The CDR3 runs to 13 residues. Per germline, CDR1 SGHDT and CDR2 YYEEEE. The CDR3 DNA reads as TGTGCCAGCAGACGGACAGGGATAGCTGAAGCTTTCTTT. This codes for CASRRTGIAEAFF.

The chain employs TRBV19 and TRBJ1-5; 7 bases align to TRBD1. Trimming took 3 bases from V and 6 from J; bases not matched to a gene: 11. CDR1 and CDR2 from the germline V gene are LNHDA and SQIVND (reference sequence). This CDR3 contains 16 residues. Here the CDR3 DNA reads TGTGCCAGTAGTATTCCCTCGAACAGGGGTTTTCAGCCCCAGCATTTT. Encoded protein: CASSIPSNRGFQPQHF.

The chain has TRBV4-2 and TRBJ1-2, with 7 bases fitting TRBD1. CDR3 length: 12 residues. Germline values: CDR1 LGHNA, CDR2 YNFKEQ. Trimming cost V 1 base and J 10 bases; bases outside gene matches: 3. CDR3 region: CASSQGQGDYTF. In DNA, the CDR3 is TGTGCCAGCAGCCAAGGACAGGGTGACTACACCTTC.

This chain joins TRBV6-5 and TRBJ1-1; TRBD1 matches 7 bases. The V gene's germline CDR1 is MNHEY and CDR2 SVGAGI. V lost 7 bases, J lost 4 bases, and 6 bases stayed unmatched. There are 13 residues in the CDR3. The CDR3 here is CASKPRGVTEAFF. The CDR3, as DNA: TGTGCCAGCAAGCCCAGGGGGGTCACTGAAGCTTTCTTT.

V usage is TRBV2 and J usage is TRBJ1-2; 7 positions agree with TRBD1. The CDR3 sequence is 14 residues long. CDR1 and CDR2 (germline): SNHLY, FYNNEI. Trimming removed 8 bases from V and 4 bases from J; junction bases left unmatched: 10. The CDR3 reads CASALTGQSYGYTF. CDR3 sequence (DNA): TGTGCCAGCGCCCTTACGGGACAGAGCTATGGCTACACCTTC.

The chain is built from TRBV19 and TRBJ1-5, with 10 bases fitting TRBD1. V gave up 10 bases and J gave up 6 bases; unmatched junction bases: 9. The CDR3 spans 14 residues. The germline V gene encodes CDR1 LNHDA and CDR2 SQIVND (reference sequence). CDR3 loop: CATKDRGGRQPQHF. The CDR3 DNA is TGTGCCACAAAGGACAGGGGGGGCCGTCAGCCCCAGCATTTT.

This clone showed up just once. The chain is built from TRBV5-1 and TRBJ2-7; 10 nucleotides line up with TRBD1. The length of the CDR3 is 15 residues. The germline V gene has CDR1 SGHRS and CDR2 YFSETQ. The trim removed 0 bases at V and 6 bases at J, leaving 6 bases unmatched. The CDR3 is CASSLGQGANSEQYF. The CDR3 DNA sequence: TGCGCCAGCAGCTTGGGACAGGGGGCGAATAGCGAGCAGTACTTC. Full variable domain (rest looked up from reference TRBV5-1 and TRBJ2-7): KAGVTQTPRYLIKTRGQQVTLSCSPISGHRSVSWYQQTPGQGLQFLFEYFSETQRNKGNFPGRFSGRQFSNSRSEMNVSTLELGDSALYLCASSLGQGANSEQYFGPGTRLTVT.

This clone came up once. This sequence joins TRBV6-2 or TRBV6-3 and TRBJ2-2; 14 bases agree with TRBD2. The germline CDR1 and CDR2 sequences are MNHEY and SVGEGT. The CDR3 extends over 19 amino acids. V was clipped by 5 bases and J by 0 bases; unmatched bases: 8. This CDR3 reads CASSPPPGLAGANTGELFF. The CDR3 nucleotides are TGTGCCAGCAGTCCCCCCCCGGGACTAGCGGGGGCGAACACCGGGGAGCTGTTTTTT.

This clone was recorded once. The chain couples TRBV5-4 to TRBJ1-1; possible D gene TRBD1, 6 bases. Trimming shortened V by 4 bases and J by 0 bases, and 13 bases separated the two germline ends. Germline-derived CDR1 and CDR2 are SGHNT and YYREEE (reference sequence). This CDR3 is built from 15 residues. The CDR3 region is CASSQDSLMNTEAFF. For the CDR3, the DNA is TGTGCCAGCAGCCAGGACAGCCTAATGAACACTGAAGCTTTCTTT.

This clone came up a few times. The chain recombines TRBV2 with TRBJ2-4; TRBD1 matches 7 bases. The germline gives CDR1 SNHLY, CDR2 FYNNEI. CDR3 size: 15 residues. V trimming: 7 bases; J trimming: 7 bases; junction bases outside the gene matches: 13. CDR3 nucleotide sequence: TGTGCCAGCACCCTCACCGGGACAGTCGGGAACATTCAGTACTTC. Its translation is CASTLTGTVGNIQYF.

The chain uses TRBV27 and TRBJ1-5; the D is unclear. Between the trimmed V and J ends, which lost 3 bases and 7 bases, there was a span of 7 bases. The CDR3 contains 12 residues. Germline V CDR1 and CDR2: MNHEY, SMNVEV (reference sequence). The CDR3 protein is CASSFLGQPQHF. CDR3 bases: TGTGCCAGCAGTTTTCTCGGGCAGCCCCAGCATTTT.

The genes are TRBV2 and TRBJ1-1, with 9 bases that match TRBD1. V lost 6 bases, J lost 9 bases, and 2 bases stayed unmatched. The germline V gene has CDR1 SNHLY and CDR2 FYNNEI. The CDR3 consists of 11 residues. In nucleotides, the CDR3 is TGTGCCAGCAGCGGACAGGGGCAAGCTTTCTTT. Translating it yields CASSGQGQAFF.

This clone is a singleton in its sample. The chain combines TRBV7-3 with TRBJ2-7, with 9 bases that match TRBD1. The CDR3 loop spans 16 amino acids. Germline V lookup: CDR1 SGHTA, CDR2 FQGTGA. V was pared by 0 bases and J by 5 bases, with 8 bases of the junction left unmatched. CDR3 amino acids: CASSLTGGDRAHEQYF. The DNA for the CDR3 is TGTGCCAGCAGCTTAACGGGCGGGGACAGGGCCCACGAGCAGTACTTC.

The chain joins TRBV5-4 to TRBJ2-5, with 7 nucleotides matching TRBD2. The CDR3 sequence is 14 residues long. CDR1 is SGHNT and CDR2 is YYREEE in the germline V gene (reference sequence). Germline trimming cut 0 bases from V and 5 bases from J; bases unmatched to any gene: 4. CDR3 DNA: TGTGCCAGCAGCTTGGAGGTGGGAGGGGAGACCCAGTACTTC. It codes for CASSLEVGGETQYF.